Included here is one TCR beta chain sequence, with context. No antigen is known for it. These data are taken from a study of beta chain features in type 1 diabetes. Regarding the study as a whole: When VDJ junctions were examined, type 1 diabetes patients showed fewer insertions and more deletions. In all four CD4+ subsets, TCRB CDR3 length was significantly, moderately reduced in type 1 diabetes.

Sorting based on CD45RO/CCR7/CD25/CD127/CD95/CD27 separated CD4+ naive, central memory, regulatory and stem cell-like memory cells. All sorted populations exceeded 98% purity. The authors reverse transcribed all of the isolated RNA, so sequencing captured expressed TCRB transcripts. Average reads for naive, central memory and regulatory T cell samples were about 3.57 million. The method was immunoSEQ multiplex PCR; TCRdb's version includes in-frame clones alone and lacks a portion of them. The table has 150,000 to 170,000 clones, approximately 10% seen once; the top ten hold more than 0.4%. V lost 3 bases, J lost 2 bases, and 5 bases lay in between. Germline CDR1 SEHNR, CDR2 FQNEAQ (reference sequence). The CDR3 contains 12 residues.

V and J are TRBV7-9 and TRBJ2-7, with D unclear. This receptor was obtained from a man aged 25 to 45 with type 1 diabetes. The sequenced sample consisted of central memory CD4+ T cells from blood. CDR3 in amino acids: CASSFDTYEQYF. As DNA, the CDR3 is TGTGCCAGCAGCTTCGACACCTACGAGCAGTACTTC.